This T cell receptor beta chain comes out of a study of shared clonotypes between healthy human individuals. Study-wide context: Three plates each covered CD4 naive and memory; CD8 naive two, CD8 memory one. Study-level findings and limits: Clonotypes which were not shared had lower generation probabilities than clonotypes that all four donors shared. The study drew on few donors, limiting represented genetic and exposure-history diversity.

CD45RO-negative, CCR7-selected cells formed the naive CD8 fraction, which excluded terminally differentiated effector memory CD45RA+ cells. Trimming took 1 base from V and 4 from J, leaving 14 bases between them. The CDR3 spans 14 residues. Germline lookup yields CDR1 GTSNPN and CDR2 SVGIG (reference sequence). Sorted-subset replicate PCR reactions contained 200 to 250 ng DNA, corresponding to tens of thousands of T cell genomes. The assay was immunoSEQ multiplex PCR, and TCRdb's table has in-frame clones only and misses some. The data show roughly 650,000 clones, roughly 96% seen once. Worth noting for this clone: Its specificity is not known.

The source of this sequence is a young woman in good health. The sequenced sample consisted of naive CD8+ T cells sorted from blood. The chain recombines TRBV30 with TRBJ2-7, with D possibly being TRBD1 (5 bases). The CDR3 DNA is TGTGCCTGGAGTGCCCTCGACAGTTCTTACGAGCAGTACTTC. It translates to CAWSALDSSYEQYF.